What follows is one T cell receptor (beta chain) and its context. This record comes from a study of blood T cell repertoires in COVID-19. Study-level background: In each case, the material was cDNA or gDNA derived from T cells, B-cell-depleted T cells, or PBMCs.

Per the study methods: Amplification from reference gene primers served as the basis for estimated nucleated cell counts. Libraries were prepared by immunoSEQ multiplex PCR; TCRdb keeps only in-frame clonotypes and omits some of them. D and trimming come from the DNA, and the V and J calls and clone size come from that table. The sample consists of about 410,000 clones, approximately 90% of them appearing once. Sequencing was performed on peripheral blood. The sequence was collected from a woman between 35 and 50 years old with COVID-19, enrolled during active disease.

CDR3 loop: CASRMRDSYNYGYTF. The CDR3 DNA is TGTGCCAGTAGGATGAGGGACAGTTACAACTATGGCTACACCTTC. This rearrangement joins TRBV19 to TRBJ1-2, with 7 bases lining up with TRBD1. The CDR3 runs to 15 residues. CDR1 LNHDA and CDR2 SQIVND come from the germline V gene (reference sequence). V dropped 6 bases and J dropped 2; count of bases not matched to a gene: 9.